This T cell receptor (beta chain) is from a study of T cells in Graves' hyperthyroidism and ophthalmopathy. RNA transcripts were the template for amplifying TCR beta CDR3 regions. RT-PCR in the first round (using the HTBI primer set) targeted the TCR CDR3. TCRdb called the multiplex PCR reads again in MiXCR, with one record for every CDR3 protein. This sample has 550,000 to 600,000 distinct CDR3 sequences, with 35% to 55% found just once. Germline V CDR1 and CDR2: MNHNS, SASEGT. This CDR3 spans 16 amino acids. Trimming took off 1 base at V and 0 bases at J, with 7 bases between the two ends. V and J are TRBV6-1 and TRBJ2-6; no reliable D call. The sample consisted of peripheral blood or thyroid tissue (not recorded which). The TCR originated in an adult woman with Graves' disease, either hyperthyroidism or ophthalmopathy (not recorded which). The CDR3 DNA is TGTGCCAGCAGTGAAGGTCGGCACTCTGGGGCCAACGTCCTGACTTTC. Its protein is CASSEGRHSGANVLTF.